This T cell receptor beta chain was sequenced in a study of response to subunit inactivated influenza vaccine. TCRdb reanalysed the RT-PCR reads using MiXCR and keeps one entry per CDR3 protein. This table holds about 780,000 distinct CDR3 sequences, around 18% found once. The germline V gene encodes CDR1 SGHAT and CDR2 FQNNGV. V lost 0 bases and J lost 0; bases outside the gene matches: 4. This CDR3 has 17 amino acids. Notes on the study in general: Each seasonal influenza vaccination, the authors suggested, recruits few new T cells.

This clonotype was seen more than once but under ten times. Its specificity is unknown. The genes are TRBV11-2 and TRBJ2-3; 9 positions agree with TRBD2. This TCR was sampled from a middle-aged man who received an inactivated influenza vaccine. This sample comprised PBMCs from blood, obtained 5 to 6 days after vaccination. This chain's CDR3 is CASSLDTSGYSTDTQYF. CDR3 coding DNA: TGTGCCAGCAGCTTAGATACTAGCGGGTATAGCACAGATACGCAGTATTTT.